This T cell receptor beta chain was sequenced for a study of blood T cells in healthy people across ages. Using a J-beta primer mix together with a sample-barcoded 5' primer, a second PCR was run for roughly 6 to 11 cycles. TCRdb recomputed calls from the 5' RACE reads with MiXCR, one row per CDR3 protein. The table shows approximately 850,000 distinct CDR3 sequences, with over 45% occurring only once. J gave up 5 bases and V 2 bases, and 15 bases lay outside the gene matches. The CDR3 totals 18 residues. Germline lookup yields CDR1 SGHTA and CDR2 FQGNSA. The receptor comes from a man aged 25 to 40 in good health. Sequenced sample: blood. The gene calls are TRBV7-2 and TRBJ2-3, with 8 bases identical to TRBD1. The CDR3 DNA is TGTGCCAGCAGCTTACAATTTAGGACAGGGATGGAGGGAGATACGCAGTATTTT. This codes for CASSLQFRTGMEGDTQYF.